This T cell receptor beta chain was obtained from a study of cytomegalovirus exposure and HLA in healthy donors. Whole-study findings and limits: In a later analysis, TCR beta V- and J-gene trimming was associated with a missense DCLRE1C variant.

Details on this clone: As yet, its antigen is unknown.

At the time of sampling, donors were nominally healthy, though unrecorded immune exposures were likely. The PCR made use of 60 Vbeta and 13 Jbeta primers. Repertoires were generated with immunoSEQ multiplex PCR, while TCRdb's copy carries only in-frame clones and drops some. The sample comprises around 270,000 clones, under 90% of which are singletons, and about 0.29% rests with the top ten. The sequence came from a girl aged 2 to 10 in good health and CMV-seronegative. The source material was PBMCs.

The CDR3 coding sequence is TGTGCCAGCAGTGAATCGACAGGGACCTACGAGCAGTACTTC. Translated, it gives CASSESTGTYEQYF. The chain employs TRBV6-1 and TRBJ2-7; 7 nucleotides align to TRBD1. CDR3 length: 14 residues. CDR1 and CDR2 (germline): MNHNS, SASEGT. The V and J ends lost 2 bases and 2 bases, in that order; junction bases with no gene match: 3.